The following is a TCR beta chain sequence with its context. TCR beta chains were sequenced at survey level with immunoSEQ. Profiled with immunoSEQ multiplex PCR; TCRdb holds only in-frame clones, not every one. The profile shows around 50,000 clones, roughly 93% of them singletons. Germline V lookup: CDR1 MDHEN, CDR2 SYDVKM. The CDR3 totals 15 residues. With 5 bases removed from V and 6 bases from J, the gap between germline ends came to 20 bases. The TCR was taken from a man aged 40-50 years with rheumatoid arthritis. What was sequenced was PBMCs. The V call is TRBV28, the J call TRBJ2-7, with D possibly called TRBD1 or TRBD2 (5 bases each). CDR3 region: CASSRRDGPSGEQYF. The CDR3, as DNA: TGTGCCAGCAGTAGAAGGGACGGTCCCTCCGGCGAGCAGTACTTC.